This TCR beta chain emerged from a study of T cell repertoires in cytomegalovirus infection. Study context: Public TCR beta signatures marked donors with CMV infection and the matching HLA.

Regarding the study as a whole: The response measured ex vivo was dominated by TCR beta clonotypes (HLA-C-restricted and CMV-specific). Individuals carrying CMV plus the relevant HLA were identified by cumulative frequency of public TCR beta families.

TCRdb itself ran the reads through MiXCR, one entry per CDR3 protein. The sample carries 650,000 to 900,000 distinct CDR3 sequences, approximately 29% recorded once. Remarks on this clonotype: Its specificity is not known. This could be a read error, since a much larger clone is one nucleotide away.

Germline V lookup: CDR1 SGHTA, CDR2 FQGNSA. The V gene lost 5 bases and the J gene lost 7 bases, with 24 bases spanning the gap. This CDR3 spans 17 amino acids. The sample was cultured CD8+ T cells from PBMCs, taken from culture after CMV antigen stimulation. The source of this sequence is a human donor in good health (CMV status not recorded). Some clones in this sample may be carry-over from other donors' samples. This chain connects TRBV7-2 to TRBJ2-4, with D unclear. CDR3 coding DNA: TGTGCCAGCAGCATATTCCTCGGTGGGCGGCTGGGGAACATTCAGTACTTC. Translation gives CASSIFLGGRLGNIQYF.